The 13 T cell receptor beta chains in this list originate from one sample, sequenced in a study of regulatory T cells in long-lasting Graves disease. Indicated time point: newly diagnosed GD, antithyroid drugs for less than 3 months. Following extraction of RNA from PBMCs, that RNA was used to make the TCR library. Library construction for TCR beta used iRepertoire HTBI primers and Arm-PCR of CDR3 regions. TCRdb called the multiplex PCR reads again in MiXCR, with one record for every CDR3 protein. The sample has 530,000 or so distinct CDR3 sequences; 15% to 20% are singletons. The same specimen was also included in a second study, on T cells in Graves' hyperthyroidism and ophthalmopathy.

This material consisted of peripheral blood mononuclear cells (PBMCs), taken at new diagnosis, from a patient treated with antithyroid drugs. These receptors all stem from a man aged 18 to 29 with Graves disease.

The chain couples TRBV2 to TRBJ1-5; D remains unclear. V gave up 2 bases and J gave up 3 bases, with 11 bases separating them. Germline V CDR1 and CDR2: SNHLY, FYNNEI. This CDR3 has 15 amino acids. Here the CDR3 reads CASSERGRINQPQHF. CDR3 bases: TGTGCCAGCAGTGAACGGGGTCGTATCAATCAGCCCCAGCATTTT.

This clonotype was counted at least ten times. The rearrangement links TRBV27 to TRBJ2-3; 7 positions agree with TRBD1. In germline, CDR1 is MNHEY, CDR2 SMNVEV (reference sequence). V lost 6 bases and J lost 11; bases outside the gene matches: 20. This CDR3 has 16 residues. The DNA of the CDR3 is TGTGCCAGCAGCCGACTCGACAGGGAGCTACCATCACTGCAGTATTTT. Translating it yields CASSRLDRELPSLQYF.

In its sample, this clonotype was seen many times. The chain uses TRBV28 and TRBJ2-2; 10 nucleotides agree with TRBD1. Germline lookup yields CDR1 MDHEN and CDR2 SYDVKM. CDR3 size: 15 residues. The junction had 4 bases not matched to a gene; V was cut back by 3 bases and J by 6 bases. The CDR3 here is CASSFRDRGPGELFF. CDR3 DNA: TGTGCCAGCAGTTTTCGCGACAGGGGGCCCGGGGAGCTGTTTTTT.

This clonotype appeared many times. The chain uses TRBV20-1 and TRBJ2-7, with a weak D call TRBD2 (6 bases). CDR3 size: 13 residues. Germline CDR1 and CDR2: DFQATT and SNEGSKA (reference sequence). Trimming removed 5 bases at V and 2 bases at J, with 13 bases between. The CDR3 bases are TGCAGTGCTCCCGTCGGGGGAACCTACGAGCAGTACTTC. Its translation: CSAPVGGTYEQYF.

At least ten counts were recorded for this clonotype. Written as DNA, the CDR3 is TGTGCCAGCTCACCACAGGCAGGGAATCAGCCCCAGCATTTT. Amino acid sequence: CASSPQAGNQPQHF. The chain links TRBV18 to TRBJ1-5, with a weak D call TRBD1 (5 bases). CDR1 is KGHSH, CDR2 LQKENI, per germline. V lost 1 base and J 4 bases, leaving 8 bases between the germline ends. The CDR3 covers 14 residues.

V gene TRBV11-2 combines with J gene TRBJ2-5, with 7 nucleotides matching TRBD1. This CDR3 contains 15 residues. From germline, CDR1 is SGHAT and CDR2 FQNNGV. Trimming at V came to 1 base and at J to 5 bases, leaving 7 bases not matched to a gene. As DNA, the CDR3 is TGTGCCAGCAGCTTAGGGTACGAGGGACAGGAGACCCAGTACTTC. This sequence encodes CASSLGYEGQETQYF.

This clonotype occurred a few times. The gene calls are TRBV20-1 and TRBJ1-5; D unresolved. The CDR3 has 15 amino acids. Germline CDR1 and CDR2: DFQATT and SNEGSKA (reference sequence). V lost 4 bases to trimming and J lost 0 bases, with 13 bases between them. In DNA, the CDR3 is TGCAGTGCTAACAGCCAAGGCTATAGCAATCAGCCCCAGCATTTT. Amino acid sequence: CSANSQGYSNQPQHF.

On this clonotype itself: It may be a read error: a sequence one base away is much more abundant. For the CDR3, the DNA is TGTGCCAGCAGTTACGACAGGGGGAACATCATATATTTT. Amino acids: CASSYDRGNIIYF. V and J are TRBV6-5 and TRBJ1-3, with 9 bases that match TRBD1. CDR1 and CDR2 from the germline V gene are MNHEY and SVGAGI. CDR3 length: 13 amino acids.

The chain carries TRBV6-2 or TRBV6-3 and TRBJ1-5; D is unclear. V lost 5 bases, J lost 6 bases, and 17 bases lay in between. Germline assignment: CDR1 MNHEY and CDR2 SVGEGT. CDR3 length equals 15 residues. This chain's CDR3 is CASSEADRSGQPQHF. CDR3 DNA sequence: TGTGCCAGCAGTGAAGCGGACCGGAGCGGTCAGCCCCAGCATTTT.

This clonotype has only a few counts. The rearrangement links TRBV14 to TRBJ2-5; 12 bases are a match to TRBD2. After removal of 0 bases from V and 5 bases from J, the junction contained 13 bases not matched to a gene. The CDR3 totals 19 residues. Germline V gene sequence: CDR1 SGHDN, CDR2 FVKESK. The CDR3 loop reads CASSQDTRTSGMDEETQYF. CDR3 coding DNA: TGTGCCAGCAGCCAAGATACTCGGACTAGCGGGATGGATGAGGAGACCCAGTACTTC.

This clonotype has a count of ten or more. The CDR3 region has the DNA TGTGCCAAGCAGGATACTAGCGGGAGGAATGAGCAGTTCTTC. It is translated as CAKQDTSGRNEQFF. V and J are TRBV11-3 and TRBJ2-1; TRBD2 matches 12 bases. In germline, CDR1 is SGHNT, CDR2 YENEEA. V lost 10 bases and J lost 7; bases outside the gene matches: 8. There are 14 residues in the CDR3.

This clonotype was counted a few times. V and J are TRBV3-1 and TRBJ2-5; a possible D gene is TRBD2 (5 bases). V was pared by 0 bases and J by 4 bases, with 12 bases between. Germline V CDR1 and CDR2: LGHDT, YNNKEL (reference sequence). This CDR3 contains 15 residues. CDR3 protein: CASSQELRGGETQYF. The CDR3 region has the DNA TGTGCCAGCAGCCAAGAGCTCAGAGGAGGAGAGACCCAGTACTTC.

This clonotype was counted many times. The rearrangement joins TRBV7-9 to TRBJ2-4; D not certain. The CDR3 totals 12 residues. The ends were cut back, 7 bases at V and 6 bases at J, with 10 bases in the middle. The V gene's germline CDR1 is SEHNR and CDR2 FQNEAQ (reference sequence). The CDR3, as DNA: TGTGCCAGCACTCTACCGGGAAACATTCAGTACTTC. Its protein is CASTLPGNIQYF.